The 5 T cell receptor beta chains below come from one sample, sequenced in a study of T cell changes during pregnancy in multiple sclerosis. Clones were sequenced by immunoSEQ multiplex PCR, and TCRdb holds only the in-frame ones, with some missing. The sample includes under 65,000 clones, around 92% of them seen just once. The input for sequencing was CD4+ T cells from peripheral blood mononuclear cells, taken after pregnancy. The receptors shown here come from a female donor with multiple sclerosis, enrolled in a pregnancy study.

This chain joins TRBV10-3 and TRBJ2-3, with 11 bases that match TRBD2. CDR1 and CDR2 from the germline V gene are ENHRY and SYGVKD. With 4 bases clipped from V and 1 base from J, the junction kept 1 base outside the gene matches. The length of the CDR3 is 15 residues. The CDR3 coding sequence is TGTGCCATCAGTGGGGGACTAGCGGGCACAGATACGCAGTATTTT. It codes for CAISGGLAGTDTQYF.

CDR3 nucleotide sequence: TGTGCCAGCAGCCGTCTTCAGGCCACGAACACTGAAGCTTTCTTT. Residues: CASSRLQATNTEAFF. The gene calls are TRBV4-2 and TRBJ1-1; D uncertain. Trimming stripped 4 bases from V and 1 base from J, with 13 bases between. The CDR3 runs 15 residues. Germline-derived CDR1 and CDR2 are LGHNA and YNFKEQ.

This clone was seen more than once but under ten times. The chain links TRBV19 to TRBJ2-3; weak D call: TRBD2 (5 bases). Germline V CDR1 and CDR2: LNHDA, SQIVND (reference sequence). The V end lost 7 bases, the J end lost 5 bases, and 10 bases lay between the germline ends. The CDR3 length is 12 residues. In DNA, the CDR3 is TGTGCCAGTACCTCCGAGGGAGATACGCAGTATTTT. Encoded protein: CASTSEGDTQYF.

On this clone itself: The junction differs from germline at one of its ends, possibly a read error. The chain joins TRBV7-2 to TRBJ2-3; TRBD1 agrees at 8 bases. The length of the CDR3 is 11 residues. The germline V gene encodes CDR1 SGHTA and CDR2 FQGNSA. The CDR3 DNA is TGTGCCAGCAGTGGGACAGGTACGCAGTATTTT. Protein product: CASSGTGTQYF.

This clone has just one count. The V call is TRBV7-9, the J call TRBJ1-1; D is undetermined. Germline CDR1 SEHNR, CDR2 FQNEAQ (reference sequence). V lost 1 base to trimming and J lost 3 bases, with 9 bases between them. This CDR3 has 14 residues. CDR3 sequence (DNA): TGTGCCAGCAGCTTAGGAAGAGCGTACACTGAAGCTTTCTTT. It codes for CASSLGRAYTEAFF.